This TCR beta chain was identified in a study of cytomegalovirus exposure and HLA in healthy donors. Primers for the PCR totalled 60 Vbeta and 13 Jbeta. Clones were sequenced by immunoSEQ multiplex PCR, and TCRdb holds only the in-frame ones, with some missing. The table has fewer than 150,000 clones, roughly 80% seen once. V lost 4 bases and J lost 6, with 13 bases in between. Germline lookup yields CDR1 SGHDT and CDR2 YYEEEE. CDR3 size: 13 residues. This TCR came from a female donor in good health and CMV-seronegative. V usage is TRBV5-6 and J usage is TRBJ1-2, with D perhaps TRBD1 (5 bases). Material for sequencing was PBMCs. The CDR3 loop reads CASSSFWGDGYTF. The CDR3 coding sequence is TGTGCCAGCAGCAGCTTTTGGGGGGATGGCTACACCTTC.